This record looks at one TCR beta chain sequence and its context. Its antigen is as yet unknown. The data were obtained in a study of cytomegalovirus exposure and HLA in healthy donors. Study details: Early on, a data release was issued that held about 85 million unique TCRs from HLA-typed donors. Study-level points and caveats: What a later analysis showed was that several of the most significant clusters appeared linked to common viral pathogens.

Vbeta (60) and Jbeta (13) primers were used in the PCR. Sequencing used immunoSEQ multiplex PCR; TCRdb keeps in-frame clones, though not all of them. The table has under 150,000 clones, roughly 72% seen once; the top ten hold 4% to 5%. V shed 6 bases and J shed 2 bases, with 19 bases lying between them. CDR1 KGHSH and CDR2 LQKENI come from the germline V gene. This CDR3 is built from 17 residues. The clonotype originates from a woman in her forties in good health and CMV-seropositive. This sequence joins TRBV18 and TRBJ1-4; D is possibly TRBD1 (6 bases). The source material was PBMCs. The CDR3 DNA follows: TGTGCCAGCTCCCTTCTACTCCAGGGGCCTACTAATGAAAAACTGTTTTTT. Its protein product is CASSLLLQGPTNEKLFF.